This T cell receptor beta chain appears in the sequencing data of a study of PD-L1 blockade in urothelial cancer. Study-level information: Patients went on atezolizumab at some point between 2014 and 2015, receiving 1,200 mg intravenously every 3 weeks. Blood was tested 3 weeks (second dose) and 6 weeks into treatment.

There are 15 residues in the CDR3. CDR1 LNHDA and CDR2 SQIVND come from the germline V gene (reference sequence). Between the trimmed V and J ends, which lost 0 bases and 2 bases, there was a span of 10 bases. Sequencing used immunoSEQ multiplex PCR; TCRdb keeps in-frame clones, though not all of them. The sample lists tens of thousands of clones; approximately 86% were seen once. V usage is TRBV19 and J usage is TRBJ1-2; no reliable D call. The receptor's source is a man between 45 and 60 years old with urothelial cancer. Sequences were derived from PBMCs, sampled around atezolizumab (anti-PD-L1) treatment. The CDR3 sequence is CASSIDAGSNYGYTF. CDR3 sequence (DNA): TGTGCCAGTAGTATAGACGCAGGTTCGAACTATGGCTACACCTTC.